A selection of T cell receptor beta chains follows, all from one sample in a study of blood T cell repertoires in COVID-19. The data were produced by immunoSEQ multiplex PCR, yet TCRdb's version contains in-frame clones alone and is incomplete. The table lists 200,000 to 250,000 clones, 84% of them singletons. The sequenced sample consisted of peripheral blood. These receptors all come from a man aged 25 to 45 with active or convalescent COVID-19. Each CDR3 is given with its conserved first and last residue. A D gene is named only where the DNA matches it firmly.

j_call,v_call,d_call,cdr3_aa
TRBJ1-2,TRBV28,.,CASSPGKVYGYTF
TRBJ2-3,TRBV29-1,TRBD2,CSVEGLSGESKEHTDTQYF
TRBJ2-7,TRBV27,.,CASSLSVSYEQYF
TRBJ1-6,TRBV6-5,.,CASRPDSLGSPLHF
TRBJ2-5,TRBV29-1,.,CSVGEEETQYF
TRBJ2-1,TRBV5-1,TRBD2,CASSLAAPSGGANEQFF
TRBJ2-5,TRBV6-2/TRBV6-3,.,CASSYVGGETQYF
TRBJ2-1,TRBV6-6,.,CASSRGTAYEQFF
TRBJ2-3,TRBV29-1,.,CSANSGNTDTQYF
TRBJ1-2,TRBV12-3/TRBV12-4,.,CASRQGNYGYTF
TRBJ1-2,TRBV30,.,CAWTVGGYGYTF
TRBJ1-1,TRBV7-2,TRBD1,CASSQDRWGINTEAFF
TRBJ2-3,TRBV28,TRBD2,CASSSTPSGTTDTQYF
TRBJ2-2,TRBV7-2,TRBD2,CASSPSGRGGGELFF
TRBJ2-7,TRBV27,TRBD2,CASSPSSGTSGQYF
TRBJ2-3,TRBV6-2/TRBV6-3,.,CASSSLDTQYF
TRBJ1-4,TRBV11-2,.,CASSDRPNEKLFF
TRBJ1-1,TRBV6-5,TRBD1,CASRGQGSMNTEAFF
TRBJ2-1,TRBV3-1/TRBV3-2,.,CASSQVPAGSSYNEQFF
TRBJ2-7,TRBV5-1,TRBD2,CASSERLAAYEQYF
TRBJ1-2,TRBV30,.,CAWSYSTVGYTF
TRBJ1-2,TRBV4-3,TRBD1,CASSPQGQGYGYTF
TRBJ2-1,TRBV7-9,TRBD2,CASRLTGTSGTNEQFF
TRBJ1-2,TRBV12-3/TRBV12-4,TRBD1,CASTSGQVAGYTF